Reported below is one T cell receptor beta chain. What it binds is unknown. Germline CDR1 reads SGHVS; CDR2 reads FQNEAQ. With 5 bases clipped from V and 2 bases from J, the junction kept 5 bases outside the gene matches. The length of the CDR3 is 16 residues. MiXCR was run by TCRdb on the 5' RACE reads, yielding one entry per CDR3 protein. The table includes about 430,000 distinct CDR3 sequences, about 18% detected once. This specimen belongs to a study of identical twins. The study, taken as a whole, reports: Invariant cells of the MAIT and iNKT types might have partly distorted the zero-insertion analyses. Out-of-frame beta chain sequences displayed weaker excess sharing between twins. The conclusions drew on cross-sectional statistical analysis instead of tracking the same donors.

This TCR was sampled from a man over 45 in good health. The sample taken for sequencing was naive T cells sorted from blood. V gene TRBV7-8 combines with J gene TRBJ2-3; TRBD2 agrees at 12 bases. The CDR3 DNA sequence: TGTGCCAGCAGCCCTTGGACTAGCGGGAACACAGATACGCAGTATTTT. Its protein product is CASSPWTSGNTDTQYF.